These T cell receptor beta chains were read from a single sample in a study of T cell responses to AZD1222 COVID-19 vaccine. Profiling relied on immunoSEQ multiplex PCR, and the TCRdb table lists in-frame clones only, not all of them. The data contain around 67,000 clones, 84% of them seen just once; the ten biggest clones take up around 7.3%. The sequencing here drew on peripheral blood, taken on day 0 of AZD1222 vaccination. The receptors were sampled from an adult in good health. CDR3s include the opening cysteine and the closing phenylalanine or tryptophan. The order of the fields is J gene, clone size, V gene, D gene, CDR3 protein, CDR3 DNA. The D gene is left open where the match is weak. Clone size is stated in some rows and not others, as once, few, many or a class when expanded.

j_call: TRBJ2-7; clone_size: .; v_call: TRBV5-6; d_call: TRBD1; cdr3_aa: CASSLADRGSYEQYF; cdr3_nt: TGTGCCAGCAGCTTGGCCGACAGGGGGTCCTACGAGCAGTACTTC
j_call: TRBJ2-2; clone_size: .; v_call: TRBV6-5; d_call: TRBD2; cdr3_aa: CASGLAGGQAGELFF; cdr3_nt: TGTGCCAGTGGACTAGCGGGGGGGCAAGCCGGGGAGCTGTTTTTT
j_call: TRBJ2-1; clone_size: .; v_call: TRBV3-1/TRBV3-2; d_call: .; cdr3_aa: CAIGSQGHNEQFF; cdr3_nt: TGTGCCATCGGCTCCCAGGGCCACAATGAGCAGTTCTTC
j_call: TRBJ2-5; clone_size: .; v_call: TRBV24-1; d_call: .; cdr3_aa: CATSDLQGETQYF; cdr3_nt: TGTGCCACCAGTGATTTGCAGGGTGAGACCCAGTACTTC
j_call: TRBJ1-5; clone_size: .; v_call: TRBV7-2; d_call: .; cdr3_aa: CASSFQGSGNQPQHF; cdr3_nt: TGTGCCAGCAGCTTCCAGGGAAGCGGCAATCAGCCCCAGCATTTT
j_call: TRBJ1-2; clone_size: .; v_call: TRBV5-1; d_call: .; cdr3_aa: CASSYTLPDGYTF; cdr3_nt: TGCGCCAGCAGTTATACACTTCCGGATGGCTACACCTTC
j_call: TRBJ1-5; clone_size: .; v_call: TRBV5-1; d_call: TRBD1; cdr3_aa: CASSPGTGGKGNQPQHF; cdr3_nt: TGCGCCAGCAGCCCGGGGACAGGGGGTAAGGGCAATCAGCCCCAGCATTTT
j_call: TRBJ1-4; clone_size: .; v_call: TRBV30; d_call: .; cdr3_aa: CATASFGTLFF; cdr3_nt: TGTGCCACAGCCTCCTTTGGAACGCTGTTTTTT
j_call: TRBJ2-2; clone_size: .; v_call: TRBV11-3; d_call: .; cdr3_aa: CASSLGTVNTGELFF; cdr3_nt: TGTGCCAGCAGCTTAGGTACAGTGAACACCGGGGAGCTGTTTTTT
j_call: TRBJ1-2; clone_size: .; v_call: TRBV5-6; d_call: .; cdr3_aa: CASSFGSYGYTF; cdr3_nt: TGTGCCAGCAGCTTCGGCAGCTATGGCTACACCTTC
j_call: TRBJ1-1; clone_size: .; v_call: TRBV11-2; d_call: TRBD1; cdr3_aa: CASTPNRGHPEAFF; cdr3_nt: TGTGCCAGCACCCCAAACAGGGGGCATCCTGAAGCTTTCTTT
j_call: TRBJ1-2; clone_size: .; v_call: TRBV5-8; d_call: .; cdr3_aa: CASSLVGRDGRQDGYTF; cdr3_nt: TGTGCCAGCAGCTTGGTTGGCAGGGACGGGCGGCAAGATGGCTACACCTTC
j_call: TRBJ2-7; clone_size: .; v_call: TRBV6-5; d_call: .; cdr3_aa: CASRRGSGSSYEQYF; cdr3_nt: TGTGCCAGCAGAAGGGGTTCGGGGAGCTCCTACGAGCAGTACTTC
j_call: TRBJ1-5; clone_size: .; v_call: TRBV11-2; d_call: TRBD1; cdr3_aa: CASSWDREGNQPQHF; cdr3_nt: TGTGCCAGCAGCTGGGACAGGGAAGGGAATCAGCCCCAGCATTTT
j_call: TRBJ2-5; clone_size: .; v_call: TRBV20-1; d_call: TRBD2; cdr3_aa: CSASYSGGSETQYF; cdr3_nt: TGCAGTGCTAGTTACAGCGGGGGTTCGGAGACCCAGTACTTC
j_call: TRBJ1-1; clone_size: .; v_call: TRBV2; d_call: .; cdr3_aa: CASSQGTEAFF; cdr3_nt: TGTGCCAGTTCCCAGGGGACTGAAGCTTTCTTT
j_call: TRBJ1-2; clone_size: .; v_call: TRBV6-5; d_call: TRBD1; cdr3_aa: CASSFRQGYGYTF; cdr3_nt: TGTGCCAGCAGTTTTAGACAGGGCTATGGCTACACCTTC
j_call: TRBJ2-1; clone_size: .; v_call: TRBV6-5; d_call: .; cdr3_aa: CASSYGNGAYNEQFF; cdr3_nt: TGTGCCAGCAGTTACGGAAACGGGGCCTACAATGAGCAGTTCTTC
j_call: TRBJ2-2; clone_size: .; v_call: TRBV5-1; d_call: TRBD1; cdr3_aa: CASSTPRDRVNTGELFF; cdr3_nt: TGCGCCAGCAGCACCCCCCGGGACAGGGTGAACACCGGGGAGCTGTTTTTT
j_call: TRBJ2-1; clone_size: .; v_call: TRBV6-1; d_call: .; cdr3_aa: CASSESPGTYNEQFF; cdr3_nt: TGTGCCAGCAGTGAAAGTCCGGGGACCTACAATGAGCAGTTCTTC
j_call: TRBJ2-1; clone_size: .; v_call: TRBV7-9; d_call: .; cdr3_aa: CASSSPGGPYNEQFF; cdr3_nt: TGTGCCAGCAGTTCACCGGGGGGCCCCTACAATGAGCAGTTCTTC
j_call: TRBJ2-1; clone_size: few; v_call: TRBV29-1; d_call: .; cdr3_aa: CSVEDVILNEQFF; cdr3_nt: TGCAGCGTTGAAGATGTAATCTTGAACGAGCAGTTCTTC
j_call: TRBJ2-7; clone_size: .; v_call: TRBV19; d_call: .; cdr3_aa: CASSTTGEQYF; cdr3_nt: TGTGCCAGTAGTACCACGGGGGAGCAGTACTTC
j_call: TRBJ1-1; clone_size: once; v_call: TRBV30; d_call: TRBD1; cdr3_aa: CAWSGDRAINTEAFF; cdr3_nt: TGTGCCTGGAGTGGGGACAGGGCGATAAACACTGAAGCTTTCTTT
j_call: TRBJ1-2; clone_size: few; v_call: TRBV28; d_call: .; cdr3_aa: CASRQMEQTFYGYTF; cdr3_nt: TGTGCCAGCAGACAAATGGAACAGACCTTTTATGGCTACACCTTC
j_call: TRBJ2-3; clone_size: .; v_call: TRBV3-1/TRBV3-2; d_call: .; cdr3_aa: CASSQLGHIGDTQYF; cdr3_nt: TGTGCCAGCAGCCAACTAGGGCACATCGGGGATACGCAGTATTTT
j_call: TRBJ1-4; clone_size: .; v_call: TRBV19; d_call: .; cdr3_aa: CASRAENEKLFF; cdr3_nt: TGTGCCAGTAGGGCGGAGAATGAAAAACTGTTTTTT
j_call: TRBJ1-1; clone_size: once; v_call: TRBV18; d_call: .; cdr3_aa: CASSPPGSMNTEAFF; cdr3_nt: TGTGCCAGCTCACCACCCGGCAGCATGAACACTGAAGCTTTCTTT